A single sample is the source of the 13 T cell receptor beta chains below, sequenced in a study of cytomegalovirus exposure and HLA in healthy donors. Amplification used 60 Vbeta primers and 13 Jbeta primers. Sequenced by immunoSEQ multiplex PCR; TCRdb stores in-frame clones only, minus some. This table holds some 110,000 clones, around 70% found once. The sequenced material came from PBMCs. These receptors originate from a man aged 35-49 years in good health and CMV-seronegative.

This clone was recorded only once. V and J are TRBV7-9 and TRBJ2-7, with D tentatively TRBD2 (6 bases). V lost 8 bases and J 0 bases, leaving 8 bases between the germline ends. The germline CDR1 and CDR2 sequences are SEHNR and FQNEAQ (reference sequence). The CDR3 runs to 12 residues. The CDR3 loop is CASGRGSYEQYF. CDR3 coding DNA: TGTGCCAGCGGGCGGGGCTCCTACGAGCAGTACTTC.

This chain uses TRBV30 with TRBJ2-7; the match to TRBD2 covers 9 bases. This CDR3 is built from 15 residues. CDR1 and CDR2 (germline): GTSNPN, SVGIG (reference sequence). Trimming took 5 bases from V and 5 from J; bases not matched to a gene: 13. The DNA for the CDR3 is TGTGCCTGGTGTTTTGGCGGGAGGGCCAGGAACGAGCAGTACTTC. It translates to CAWCFGGRARNEQYF. Together with reference TRBV30 and TRBJ2-7, the CDR3 gives the full variable domain: SQTIHQWPATLVQPVGSPLSLECTVEGTSNPNLYWYRQAAGRGLQLLFYSVGIGQISSEVPQNLSASRPQDRQFILSSKKLLLSDSGFYLCAWCFGGRARNEQYFGPGTRLTVT.

The rearrangement links TRBV5-5 to TRBJ2-2, with a weak D call TRBD2 (6 bases). Germline V CDR1 and CDR2: SGHKS, YYEKEE (reference sequence). Trimming pared 5 bases from V and 0 bases from J, leaving 11 bases between. The CDR3 runs 15 residues. CDR3 sequence: CASRRDLANTGELFF. CDR3 nucleotide sequence: TGTGCCAGCAGGCGGGACCTCGCGAACACCGGGGAGCTGTTTTTT.

The chain uses TRBV6-5 and TRBJ2-7; weak D call: TRBD1 (6 bases). Germline CDR1 and CDR2: MNHEY and SVGAGI. The CDR3 covers 15 residues. V dropped 6 bases and J dropped 0 bases, with 15 bases sitting between them. The DNA of the CDR3 is TGTGCCAGCAGCCCCTCGGCGGACAGCTCCTACGAGCAGTACTTC. It specifies CASSPSADSSYEQYF.

The chain uses TRBV27 and TRBJ2-1; the D gene is possibly TRBD2 (5 bases). V lost 5 bases and J lost 10, with 12 bases in between. The germline CDR1 and CDR2 sequences are MNHEY and SMNVEV (reference sequence). This CDR3 is built from 12 residues. The CDR3 sequence is CASSLPTGEQFF. DNA for the CDR3: TGTGCCAGCAGTCTCCCGACGGGGGAGCAGTTCTTC.

The V gene is TRBV5-1, the J gene TRBJ2-7, with 8 positions matching TRBD1. CDR3 size: 16 residues. Germline V gene sequence: CDR1 SGHRS, CDR2 YFSETQ. J lost 2 bases, V lost 0 bases, and 7 bases had no gene match. Here the CDR3 DNA reads TGCGCCAGCAGCTTGGAAGGACAGGGAGGAACCTACGAGCAGTACTTC. Translated: CASSLEGQGGTYEQYF.

V and J are TRBV9 and TRBJ2-7; TRBD1 matches 9 bases. Germline V gene lookup returns CDR1 SGDLS and CDR2 YYNGEE. The ends lost 0 bases at V and 2 bases at J; junction bases unmatched: 3. This CDR3 has 15 residues. CDR3 sequence (DNA): TGTGCCAGCAGCGTAGATGGACAGGGGCCCTACGAGCAGTACTTC. It translates to CASSVDGQGPYEQYF.

Here the CDR3 reads CASSDGQYNSPLHF. For the CDR3, the DNA is TGTGCCAGCAGCGACGGACAATATAATTCACCCCTCCACTTT. The chain couples TRBV5-4 to TRBJ1-6, with D maybe TRBD1 (5 bases). Germline lookup yields CDR1 SGHNT and CDR2 YYREEE (reference sequence). With 4 bases removed from V and 4 bases from J, the gap between germline ends came to 9 bases. The CDR3 is made up of 14 amino acids.

The gene calls are TRBV7-9 and TRBJ2-5; D gene uncertain. The V and J ends lost 7 bases and 7 bases respectively, with 19 bases between them. This CDR3 spans 14 amino acids. Germline CDR1 and CDR2: SEHNR and FQNEAQ (reference sequence). The CDR3 DNA reads as TGTGCCAGCACCCCCGTCGGCACGCCGGGGACCCAGTACTTC. Translating gives CASTPVGTPGTQYF.

The rearrangement links TRBV10-2 to TRBJ1-1, with a weak D call TRBD1 (5 bases). The germline CDR1 and CDR2 sequences are WSHSY and SAAADI. The CDR3 runs to 16 residues. V dropped 6 bases and J dropped 1 base, with 18 bases sitting between them. The CDR3 region has the DNA TGCGCCAGCAGCCCCCTGGGGGGTATTGGGAACACTGAAGCTTTCTTT. This encodes CASSPLGGIGNTEAFF.

The chain carries TRBV7-9 and TRBJ1-1; tentative D call: TRBD1 (5 bases). The CDR3 runs to 14 residues. The germline V gene has CDR1 SEHNR and CDR2 FQNEAQ (reference sequence). Trimming shortened V by 5 bases and J by 1 base, and 11 bases separated the two germline ends. The CDR3 spells CASSVQTENTEAFF. The CDR3 nucleotides are TGTGCCAGCAGCGTCCAGACAGAGAACACTGAAGCTTTCTTT.

There are a few counts of this clone. The chain combines TRBV5-6 with TRBJ2-1; 9 bases agree with TRBD1. Germline V gene sequence: CDR1 SGHDT, CDR2 YYEEEE. The length of the CDR3 is 17 residues. V lost 0 bases and J lost 4; bases outside the gene matches: 8. Written as DNA, the CDR3 is TGTGCCAGCAGCTTGGGACAGGGGGTCGGGATTTACAATGAGCAGTTCTTC. Protein sequence: CASSLGQGVGIYNEQFF.

The chain combines TRBV29-1 with TRBJ2-2, with D maybe TRBD1 (6 bases). From germline, CDR1 is SQVTM and CDR2 ANQGSEA. V lost 7 bases to trimming and J lost 1 base, with 13 bases between them. This CDR3 region has 14 residues. DNA for the CDR3: TGCAGCGCCATAAGACAGGAGAACACCGGGGAGCTGTTTTTT. Translated, it gives CSAIRQENTGELFF.